Presented here are 26 T cell receptor beta chains from one specimen sequenced in a study of blood T cell repertoires in COVID-19. TCRdb's table, derived via immunoSEQ multiplex PCR, lists solely in-frame clones and lacks some. The repertoire has over 250,000 clones, roughly 88% of them found once; the top ten carry about 10%. Source material: peripheral blood. These receptor sequences come from a woman in her sixties or seventies with COVID-19, enrolled during active disease.

This chain joins TRBV19 and TRBJ1-2, with 7 bases lining up with TRBD1. V shed 6 bases, J shed 0 bases, and the junction held 7 bases outside the gene matches. This CDR3 region has 15 residues. CDR1 LNHDA and CDR2 SQIVND come from the germline V gene (reference sequence). The chain's CDR3 is CASSSTGTANYGYTF. CDR3 nucleotide sequence: TGTGCCAGTAGCAGTACCGGGACAGCTAACTATGGCTACACCTTC.

The rearrangement joins TRBV4-2 to TRBJ2-1; possible D gene TRBD1, 5 bases. Trimming stripped 4 bases from V and 8 bases from J, with 18 bases between. Germline V gives CDR1 LGHNA, CDR2 YNFKEQ. There are 15 residues in the CDR3. CDR3 protein: CASSPWGDGRDEQFF. CDR3 sequence (DNA): TGTGCCAGCAGCCCCTGGGGCGATGGAAGGGATGAGCAGTTCTTC.

The CDR3 nucleotides are TGTGCCAGCAGCCCTGGGACAGGGGGTTGGGGAGTGAACACTGAAGCTTTCTTT. Its protein product is CASSPGTGGWGVNTEAFF. The chain joins TRBV7-9 to TRBJ1-1; TRBD1 aligns across 11 bases. Trimming removed 5 bases from V and 0 bases from J; junction bases left unmatched: 11. Germline CDR1 is SEHNR and CDR2 is FQNEAQ (reference sequence). The CDR3 covers 18 residues.

V and J are TRBV15 and TRBJ1-3; perhaps TRBD1 as D (6 bases). The CDR3 sequence is 18 residues long. V dropped 3 bases and J dropped 0 bases, with 18 bases sitting between them. Germline V lookup: CDR1 LNHNV, CDR2 YYDKDF (reference sequence). Here the CDR3 DNA reads TGTGCCACCAGCAGGAACTTAGGACAGCAGAGCTCTGGAAACACCATATATTTT. It encodes CATSRNLGQQSSGNTIYF.

The chain links TRBV19 to TRBJ2-7, with TRBD1 identical over 7 bases. The CDR3 length is 13 residues. The V segment lost 9 bases and the J segment 3 bases; nucleotides outside the gene matches: 8. Germline values: CDR1 LNHDA, CDR2 SQIVND (reference sequence). CDR3 DNA sequence: TGTGCCAGCGCCGTAGGACAGGTCTACGAGCAGTACTTC. Protein: CASAVGQVYEQYF.

The J gene is TRBJ1-1, the V gene TRBV7-9; maybe TRBD1 (6 bases). Trimming took off 5 bases at V and 4 bases at J, with 17 bases between the two ends. This CDR3 is built from 15 residues. The germline V gene encodes CDR1 SEHNR and CDR2 FQNEAQ (reference sequence). The CDR3: CASSPGAGAGTEAFF. The CDR3 DNA follows: TGTGCCAGCAGCCCTGGTGCGGGGGCGGGCACTGAAGCTTTCTTT.

The rearrangement joins TRBV5-6 to TRBJ2-1; 15 bases are shared with TRBD2. CDR1 SGHDT and CDR2 YYEEEE come from the germline V gene. J lost 8 bases, V lost 0 bases, and 3 bases had no gene match. CDR3 length: 16 amino acids. The CDR3 DNA reads as TGTGCCAGCAGCTTGGCGGGACTAGCGGGAGGCGATGAGCAGTTCTTC. Translating gives CASSLAGLAGGDEQFF.

The J gene is TRBJ2-3, the V gene TRBV29-1, with 11 bases aligning to TRBD2. The CDR3 extends over 14 amino acids. After removal of 4 bases from V and 4 bases from J, the junction contained 4 bases not matched to a gene. Germline assignment: CDR1 SQVTM and CDR2 ANQGSEA. CDR3 coding DNA: TGCAGCGTTGTCCTAGCGGGAGGATCAGATACGCAGTATTTT. Its translation: CSVVLAGGSDTQYF.

The V call is TRBV21-1, the J call TRBJ1-5; the table's D call, TRBD1, has no DNA check behind it. TRBV21-1 is a known pseudogene. The CDR3 totals 15 residues. The CDR3 DNA reads as TGTGCCAGCAGCAAAACAGGGGCCGTCAATCAGCCCCAGCATTTT. It translates to CASSKTGAVNQPQHF.

The chain employs TRBV6-5 and TRBJ2-1; the D is unclear. Looked up from germline, CDR1 is MNHEY and CDR2 is SVGAGI. This CDR3 has 11 residues. V was pared by 10 bases and J by 9 bases, with 13 bases between. The CDR3 protein is CATTDLSEQFF. CDR3 bases: TGTGCCACCACCGACTTATCTGAGCAGTTCTTC.

This clone was found once. The V and J genes are TRBV9 and TRBJ2-1; 10 bases line up with TRBD2. Germline V gene lookup returns CDR1 SGDLS and CDR2 YYNGEE. Trimming removed 4 bases from V and 3 bases from J; junction bases left unmatched: 4. The CDR3 is 15 residues long. The CDR3 loop reads CASSPTSGDYNEQFF. CDR3 in DNA: TGTGCCAGCAGCCCTACTAGCGGGGACTACAATGAGCAGTTCTTC.

The sample holds a few counts of this clone. The chain employs TRBV5-1 and TRBJ2-7; D may be TRBD1 (5 bases). The CDR3 totals 13 residues. Looked up from germline, CDR1 is SGHRS and CDR2 is YFSETQ. Trimming stripped 2 bases from V and 7 bases from J, with 13 bases between. The CDR3 spells CASSFPQGGEQYF. In nucleotides, the CDR3 is TGCGCCAGCAGCTTCCCCCAGGGTGGGGAGCAGTACTTC.

The chain joins TRBV6-1 to TRBJ1-1; D might be TRBD1 (5 bases). Germline assignment: CDR1 MNHNS and CDR2 SASEGT. There are 13 residues in the CDR3. V was pared by 2 bases and J by 5 bases, with 9 bases between. CDR3 sequence: CASSEYRGTEAFF. CDR3 sequence (DNA): TGTGCCAGCAGTGAATATAGGGGAACTGAAGCTTTCTTT.

The chain combines TRBV19 with TRBJ2-7; tentatively, D is TRBD1 (6 bases). From germline, CDR1 is LNHDA and CDR2 SQIVND (reference sequence). CDR3 length: 14 amino acids. V dropped 4 bases and J dropped 3 bases, with 13 bases sitting between them. The chain's CDR3 is CASSTDYRDYEQYF. CDR3 nucleotide sequence: TGTGCCAGTAGTACTGACTACAGGGACTACGAGCAGTACTTC.

The J gene is TRBJ1-1, the V gene TRBV9, with TRBD1 matching 8 bases. Germline V lookup: CDR1 SGDLS, CDR2 YYNGEE. The CDR3 is 17 amino acids. The trim removed 4 bases at V and 5 bases at J, leaving 16 bases unmatched. The DNA of the CDR3 is TGTGCCAGCAGCCCCCCCCTCCTCCAGGGGGCGCGGACTGAAGCTTTCTTT. Residues: CASSPPLLQGARTEAFF.

The gene calls are TRBV3-1 (or the pseudogene TRBV3-2) and TRBJ2-1; D is perhaps TRBD2 (5 bases). There are 14 residues in the CDR3. Trimming took off 1 base at V and 9 bases at J, with 13 bases between the two ends. CDR1 LGHDT and CDR2 YNNKEL come from the germline V gene (reference sequence). As DNA, the CDR3 is TGTGCCAGCAGCCAAGCCGTTCGAGGAGGTGAGCAGTTCTTC. Translated, it gives CASSQAVRGGEQFF.

The chain employs TRBV4-1 and TRBJ2-7; 7 bases fit TRBD2. Losses at the gene ends were 4 bases for V and 0 bases for J; bases not matched to a gene: 9. This CDR3 is 16 amino acids long. Germline CDR1 is MGHRA and CDR2 is YSYEKL. In DNA form, the CDR3 reads TGCGCCAGCAGCCCCATTAACCGGGACTACTCCTACGAGCAGTACTTC. The encoded protein is CASSPINRDYSYEQYF.

The chain couples TRBV5-1 to TRBJ2-3; unclear D gene. Deletions cut 0 bases from V and 0 bases from J, with 8 bases between. Germline values: CDR1 SGHRS, CDR2 YFSETQ. The CDR3 covers 15 residues. Here the CDR3 DNA reads TGCGCCAGCAGCTTGGATTCTAGTAGCACAGATACGCAGTATTTT. It is translated as CASSLDSSSTDTQYF.

Turning to this clone: An end of the junction does not agree with germline; a read error may underlie this. The V gene is TRBV5-4, the J gene TRBJ1-2; tentative D call: TRBD1 (6 bases). The CDR3 consists of 15 residues. Germline CDR1 and CDR2: SGHNT and YYREEE (reference sequence). The DNA of the CDR3 is TGTGCCAGCACCTTGGAACAGGGTACTAACTATGGCTACACCTTC. This codes for CASTLEQGTNYGYTF.

The V gene is TRBV5-1, the J gene TRBJ2-6; D is unclear. V was cut by 0 bases and J by 0 bases, with 7 bases left in between. This CDR3 is built from 16 residues. The germline V gene has CDR1 SGHRS and CDR2 YFSETQ. CDR3 DNA: TGCGCCAGCAGCTTGGGGGCAGACTCTGGGGCCAACGTCCTGACTTTC. Protein sequence: CASSLGADSGANVLTF.

This CDR3 reads CASGLVVGASPPQHF. CDR3 DNA: TGTGCTAGTGGTTTGGTAGTAGGGGCCTCGCCCCCCCAGCATTTT. The J gene is TRBJ1-5, the V gene TRBV12-5; TRBD1 might be the D (5 bases). V was trimmed by 0 bases and J by 10 bases, leaving 16 bases between them. From germline, CDR1 is LGHNT and CDR2 FRNRAP. This CDR3 is 15 amino acids long.

The chain has TRBV28 and TRBJ2-3; TRBD2 is a possible D gene (5 bases). Trimming pared 6 bases from V and 0 bases from J, leaving 10 bases between. Per germline, CDR1 MDHEN and CDR2 SYDVKM. This CDR3 is 14 amino acids long. CDR3 DNA: TGTGCCAGCAGAGACTGGACTAGCACAGATACGCAGTATTTT. This gives the protein CASRDWTSTDTQYF.

The chain uses TRBV30 and TRBJ1-6; TRBD1 might be the D (5 bases). Germline V gene sequence: CDR1 GTSNPN, CDR2 SVGIG (reference sequence). V gave up 2 bases and J gave up 7 bases, with 9 bases separating them. The CDR3 totals 13 residues. The CDR3 DNA follows: TGTGCCTGGAGTAATACAGGAAATTCACCCCTCCACTTT. It codes for CAWSNTGNSPLHF.

This clone was detected only once. The CDR3 DNA reads TGTGCCAGTATGGGACAGGGGGCTTTGAGCACTGAAGCTTTCTTT. It encodes CASMGQGALSTEAFF. The genes are TRBV19 and TRBJ1-1; 12 bases fit TRBD1. The CDR3 is 15 amino acids. Germline assignment: CDR1 LNHDA and CDR2 SQIVND (reference sequence). J was trimmed by 4 bases and V by 7 bases; bases with no gene match: 7.

The rearrangement links TRBV5-4 to TRBJ1-3; perhaps TRBD1 as D (6 bases). Germline V gene lookup returns CDR1 SGHNT and CDR2 YYREEE (reference sequence). This CDR3 has 16 residues. V dropped 1 base and J dropped 0 bases, with 11 bases sitting between them. The CDR3 DNA reads as TGTGCCAGCAGCTTGCGCTTGGGGGCCTCTGGAAACACCATATATTTT. It translates to CASSLRLGASGNTIYF.

This chain joins TRBV30 and TRBJ2-3, with 7 bases that match TRBD2. V gave up 4 bases and J gave up 0 bases; unmatched junction bases: 4. The CDR3 sequence is 14 residues long. CDR1 is GTSNPN and CDR2 is SVGIG in the germline V gene (reference sequence). As DNA, the CDR3 is TGTGCCTGGAAGTCCGGGGGGAGCACAGATACGCAGTATTTT. Amino acids: CAWKSGGSTDTQYF.